Listed here is a single T cell receptor (beta chain). Its specificity is unknown. The source of the sample is a study of cytomegalovirus exposure and HLA in healthy donors. CDR1 is LGHNA, CDR2 YSLEER, per germline. This CDR3 is built from 15 residues. The V and J ends lost 0 bases and 1 base respectively, with 9 bases between them. Findings and limits, study-wide: Many donors shared some public TCRs, even though most TCR sequences were rare. The listing of 150 or so TCR beta chains classed them as cytomegalovirus-associated.

PCR employed 60 Vbeta and 13 Jbeta primers. Some clones are missing from TCRdb's copy, which holds only in-frame ones; the method was immunoSEQ multiplex PCR. The profile shows roughly 13,000 clones, under 70% of them singletons. The sequenced material came from PBMCs. The clonotype was recovered from a woman aged 45 to 65 in good health and CMV-seropositive. The rearrangement uses TRBV4-3 and TRBJ1-1; maybe TRBD1 (6 bases). In DNA, the CDR3 is TGCGCCAGCAGCCAAGACAGGGGCGCGAACACTGAAGCTTTCTTT. Its translation is CASSQDRGANTEAFF.